This T cell receptor (beta chain) originates from a study of T cell repertoires in cytomegalovirus infection. TCRdb re-called the reads through MiXCR, storing one row per CDR3 protein. The repertoire includes approximately 120,000 distinct CDR3 sequences, less than 30% of them detected once, and around 80% sits in the top ten. Unmatched junction bases numbered 7, after V lost 3 bases and J lost 9 bases. This CDR3 is built from 15 residues. Germline V gives CDR1 SNHLY, CDR2 FYNNEI. For this clonotype: The antigen is unknown.

The V and J genes are TRBV2 and TRBJ2-1; 11 bases line up with TRBD2. The sequence was obtained from a human donor in good health (CMV status not recorded). Some clones in this sample may be carry-over from other donors' samples. The sample here was CD8+ T cells from cultured PBMCs, taken from culture after CMV antigen stimulation. The CDR3 DNA sequence: TGTGCCAGCAGTGAGGTAGCGGGGGGGTCCCGTGAGCAGTTCTTC. It translates to CASSEVAGGSREQFF.